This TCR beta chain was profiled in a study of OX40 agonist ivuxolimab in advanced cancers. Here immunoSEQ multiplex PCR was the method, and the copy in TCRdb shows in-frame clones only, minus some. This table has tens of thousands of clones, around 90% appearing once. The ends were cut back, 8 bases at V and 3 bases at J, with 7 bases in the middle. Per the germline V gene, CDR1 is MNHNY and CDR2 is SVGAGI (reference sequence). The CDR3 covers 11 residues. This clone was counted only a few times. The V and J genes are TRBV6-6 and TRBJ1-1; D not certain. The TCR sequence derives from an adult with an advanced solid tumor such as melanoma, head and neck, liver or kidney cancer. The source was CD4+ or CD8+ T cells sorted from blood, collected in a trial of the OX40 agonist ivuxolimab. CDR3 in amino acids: CASRRDTEAFF. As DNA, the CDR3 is TGTGCCAGCCGGAGGGACACTGAAGCTTTCTTT.